Each of the 32 T cell receptor beta chains below was sequenced from the same sample in a study of blood T cell repertoires in COVID-19. Method: immunoSEQ multiplex PCR; TCRdb's copy keeps in-frame clones and lacks some. Altogether 350,000 to 400,000 clones are present, about 89% being singletons, with the ten largest covering about 0.86%. Specimen: PBMCs or T cells enriched from blood (not recorded which). Every receptor here comes from a woman aged 40-49 years who had been exposed to COVID-19.

The V call is TRBV5-1, the J call TRBJ1-1; D is undetermined. The germline V and J ends were trimmed by 7 bases and 4 bases, with 17 bases remaining between them. Germline V gene lookup returns CDR1 SGHRS and CDR2 YFSETQ. The CDR3 covers 14 residues. CDR3 region: CASRLNGDTTEAFF. The CDR3, as DNA: TGCGCCAGCCGTCTGAACGGGGATACCACTGAAGCTTTCTTT. Drawing the rest from reference TRBV5-1 and TRBJ1-1, the complete variable domain is KAGVTQTPRYLIKTRGQQVTLSCSPISGHRSVSWYQQTPGQGLQFLFEYFSETQRNKGNFPGRFSGRQFSNSRSEMNVSTLELGDSALYLCASRLNGDTTEAFFGQGTRLTVV.

This clone was seen a single time. The rearrangement uses TRBV23-1 and TRBJ1-6, with 10 bases that match TRBD1. TRBV23-1 is identified as an open reading frame with a role that is uncertain. The CDR3 has 17 residues. The trim removed 3 bases at V and 5 bases at J, leaving 7 bases unmatched. CDR3 nucleotide sequence: TGCGCCAGCAGTCAGCCGGGACAGGGGCAAAATAATTCACCCCTCCACTTT. Amino acids: CASSQPGQGQNNSPLHF.

V usage is TRBV7-3 and J usage is TRBJ1-1, with a tentative D call TRBD1 (5 bases). V was shortened by 5 bases and J by 2 bases, with 9 bases between the two germline ends. The CDR3 is 13 residues long. Looked up from germline, CDR1 is SGHTA and CDR2 is FQGTGA. The DNA of the CDR3 is TGTGCCAGCAGCCTGGACAAAAACACTGAAGCTTTCTTT. Encoded protein: CASSLDKNTEAFF.

The chain combines TRBV19 with TRBJ1-1; D possibly corresponds to TRBD1 (6 bases). The CDR3 sequence is 14 residues long. Germline V gives CDR1 LNHDA, CDR2 SQIVND (reference sequence). With 5 bases removed from V and 4 bases from J, the gap between germline ends came to 14 bases. The CDR3 DNA follows: TGTGCCAGTAGTCCCGGGGGGGCCAGCACTGAAGCTTTCTTT. Amino acid sequence: CASSPGGASTEAFF.

The chain employs TRBV11-1 and TRBJ2-5; TRBD1 might be the D (5 bases). The CDR3 is 15 residues long. V lost 3 bases and J 1 base, leaving 12 bases between the germline ends. Germline lookup yields CDR1 SGHAT and CDR2 FQDESV (reference sequence). The CDR3 DNA follows: TGTGCCAGCAGCTTTTCAGGGATGGGCCAAGAGACCCAGTACTTC. Encoded protein: CASSFSGMGQETQYF. The full variable domain, in which reference TRBV11-1 and TRBJ2-5 provide the parts outside the CDR3, is EAEVAQSPRYKITEKSQAVAFWCDPISGHATLYWYRQILGQGPELLVQFQDESVVDDSQLPKDRFSAERLKGVDSTLKIQPAELGDSAMYLCASSFSGMGQETQYFGPGTRLLVL.

The chain combines TRBV9 with TRBJ2-3; tentative D call: TRBD2 (5 bases). Deletions cut 5 bases from V and 4 bases from J, with 20 bases between. Per the germline V gene, CDR1 is SGDLS and CDR2 is YYNGEE. The CDR3 has 16 amino acids. The CDR3: CASSSFLGVGADTQYF. In nucleotides, the CDR3 is TGTGCCAGCAGTTCATTTCTGGGAGTTGGGGCAGATACGCAGTATTTT.

The chain recombines TRBV6-2 or TRBV6-3 with TRBJ1-1; no firm D call. Germline assignment: CDR1 MNHEY and CDR2 SVGEGT. CDR3 length equals 14 residues. The V end was cut by 3 bases, the J end by 2 bases, with 10 bases between. Here the CDR3 DNA reads TGTGCCAGCAGTTATCCCGGGAGTAACACTGAAGCTTTCTTT. Amino acid sequence: CASSYPGSNTEAFF.

The gene calls are TRBV30 and TRBJ2-1, with 7 bases fitting TRBD1. The CDR3 loop spans 14 amino acids. Germline V CDR1 and CDR2: GTSNPN, SVGIG (reference sequence). With 4 bases clipped from V and 9 bases from J, the junction kept 12 bases outside the gene matches. The CDR3 protein is CAWTGQGVRGEQFF. The CDR3 DNA follows: TGTGCCTGGACCGGGCAGGGGGTGAGGGGTGAGCAGTTCTTC.

The gene calls are TRBV27 and TRBJ1-5; tentative D call: TRBD1 (6 bases). This CDR3 spans 14 amino acids. The ends were cut back, 2 bases at V and 2 bases at J, with 7 bases in the middle. CDR1 is MNHEY and CDR2 is SMNVEV in the germline V gene (reference sequence). The CDR3: CASSLNRGNQPQHF. CDR3 bases: TGTGCCAGCAGTTTAAACAGGGGCAATCAGCCCCAGCATTTT.

The chain is built from TRBV19 and TRBJ1-3; 9 bases align to TRBD1. The germline V gene has CDR1 LNHDA and CDR2 SQIVND (reference sequence). The CDR3 has 15 residues. Trimming at V came to 9 bases and at J to 6 bases, leaving 12 bases not matched to a gene. CDR3 in amino acids: CARISGTGGLNTIYF. CDR3 nucleotide sequence: TGTGCCAGAATATCAGGAACAGGGGGCCTAAACACCATATATTTT.

The V call is TRBV19, the J call TRBJ1-5; 8 bases map to TRBD1. The V segment lost 5 bases and the J segment 4 bases; nucleotides outside the gene matches: 13. The CDR3 runs to 17 residues. CDR1 is LNHDA, CDR2 SQIVND, per germline (reference sequence). CDR3 in amino acids: CASSGPGGALGNQPQHF. CDR3 in DNA: TGTGCCAGTAGTGGCCCAGGGGGCGCGTTAGGGAATCAGCCCCAGCATTTT.

The rearrangement links TRBV4-1 to TRBJ1-6; D not certain. This CDR3 spans 14 amino acids. Germline CDR1 MGHRA, CDR2 YSYEKL. Between the trimmed V and J ends, which lost 0 bases and 10 bases, there was a span of 10 bases. The CDR3 spells CASSQDIGGSPLHF. In DNA, the CDR3 is TGCGCCAGCAGCCAAGATATCGGAGGATCACCCCTCCACTTT.

The V and J genes are TRBV9 and TRBJ1-1; 8 nucleotides agree with TRBD1. The junction had 1 base not matched to a gene; V was cut back by 0 bases and J by 0 bases. CDR1 is SGDLS, CDR2 YYNGEE, per germline. This CDR3 is 15 amino acids long. CDR3 amino acids: CASSVGTGLNTEAFF. The CDR3 DNA is TGTGCCAGCAGCGTAGGGACAGGGCTGAACACTGAAGCTTTCTTT.

This sequence joins TRBV24-1 and TRBJ2-1; TRBD2 agrees at 10 bases. Trimming cost V 6 bases and J 8 bases; bases outside gene matches: 6. CDR1 is KGHDR and CDR2 is SFDVKD in the germline V gene. CDR3 length: 14 amino acids. Here the CDR3 reads CATSPSGSLDEQFF. Written as DNA, the CDR3 is TGTGCCACCAGTCCTAGCGGGAGTTTAGATGAGCAGTTCTTC.

The V call is TRBV15, the J call TRBJ1-1; D may be TRBD1 (5 bases). The V and J ends lost 0 bases and 4 bases respectively, with 12 bases between them. The CDR3 contains 15 residues. Per the germline V gene, CDR1 is LNHNV and CDR2 is YYDKDF (reference sequence). CDR3 region: CATSRDRGGGTEAFF. In nucleotides, the CDR3 is TGTGCCACCAGCAGAGATCGCGGGGGGGGCACTGAAGCTTTCTTT.

V is TRBV5-1 and J is TRBJ2-3; the match to TRBD2 covers 8 bases. The CDR3 contains 15 residues. CDR1 is SGHRS and CDR2 is YFSETQ in the germline V gene. The junction had 5 bases not matched to a gene; V was cut back by 3 bases and J by 2 bases. The CDR3: CASSSGTRNTDTQYF. In DNA, the CDR3 is TGCGCCAGCAGCTCCGGGACTAGAAACACAGATACGCAGTATTTT.

The chain carries TRBV12-3 or TRBV12-4 and TRBJ1-2, with 8 positions matching TRBD1. This CDR3 is 13 amino acids long. With 6 bases clipped from V and 9 bases from J, the junction kept 9 bases outside the gene matches. The CDR3 nucleotides read TGTGCCAGCAGCCCCGACAGGGGTAGAAGCTACACCTTC. This sequence encodes CASSPDRGRSYTF.

The V gene is TRBV12-5, the J gene TRBJ1-2, with D maybe TRBD1 (5 bases). The CDR3 loop spans 15 amino acids. Per germline, CDR1 LGHNT and CDR2 FRNRAP. The V gene lost 7 bases and the J gene lost 0 bases, with 15 bases spanning the gap. The CDR3 DNA follows: TGTGCTAGTGTCCTCAGGGAAACGGCTAACTATGGCTACACCTTC. This codes for CASVLRETANYGYTF. Looking up the rest from reference TRBV12-5 and TRBJ1-2 gives the full variable domain: DARVTQTPRHKVTEMGQEVTMRCQPILGHNTVFWYRQTMMQGLELLAYFRNRAPLDDSGMPKDRFSAEMPDATLATLKIQPSEPRDSAVYFCASVLRETANYGYTFGSGTRLTVV.

The V gene is TRBV5-1, the J gene TRBJ2-7; TRBD1 matches 7 bases. This CDR3 is built from 16 residues. Losses at the gene ends were 2 bases for V and 4 bases for J; bases not matched to a gene: 12. Germline CDR1 SGHRS, CDR2 YFSETQ. This CDR3 is CASSLVIGQGVYEQYF. CDR3 DNA: TGCGCCAGCAGCTTAGTCATCGGGCAGGGGGTTTACGAGCAGTACTTC.

The genes are TRBV18 and TRBJ2-5; D unclear. Per germline, CDR1 KGHSH and CDR2 LQKENI. Trimming stripped 0 bases from V and 2 bases from J, with 7 bases between. The CDR3 runs 14 residues. In DNA, the CDR3 is TGTGCCAGCTCACCACCGACACATCAAGAGACCCAGTACTTC. Translation gives CASSPPTHQETQYF.

The chain's CDR3 is CASSFITGNYGYTF. DNA for the CDR3: TGTGCCAGCAGCTTTATAACAGGGAACTATGGCTACACCTTC. The chain carries TRBV7-8 and TRBJ1-2, with D tentatively TRBD1 (6 bases). The CDR3 runs to 14 residues. CDR1 SGHVS and CDR2 FQNEAQ come from the germline V gene. Trimming left V 3 bases short and J 2 bases short, with 10 bases between.

The CDR3 is CAWTTGQLGVPRAFF. In nucleotides, the CDR3 is TGTGCCTGGACCACGGGACAGCTGGGGGTTCCCCGGGCTTTCTTT. V and J are TRBV30 and TRBJ1-1; 7 nucleotides line up with TRBD1. CDR1 is GTSNPN, CDR2 SVGIG, per germline (reference sequence). The trim removed 4 bases at V and 11 bases at J, leaving 19 bases unmatched. This CDR3 contains 15 residues. Full variable domain (rest looked up from reference TRBV30 and TRBJ1-1): SQTIHQWPATLVQPVGSPLSLECTVEGTSNPNLYWYRQAAGRGLQLLFYSVGIGQISSEVPQNLSASRPQDRQFILSSKKLLLSDSGFYLCAWTTGQLGVPRAFFGQGTRLTVV.

This chain connects TRBV7-9 to TRBJ1-5; D unclear. CDR3 length: 14 residues. The V gene lost 5 bases and the J gene lost 0 bases, with 8 bases spanning the gap. Germline CDR1 and CDR2: SEHNR and FQNEAQ (reference sequence). CDR3 amino acids: CASSHSNSNQPQHF. The DNA of the CDR3 is TGTGCCAGCAGCCACAGTAATAGCAATCAGCCCCAGCATTTT.

The chain links TRBV6-1 to TRBJ2-2, with unresolved D. Germline V gene data show CDR1 as MNHNS and CDR2 as SASEGT. V gave up 2 bases and J gave up 0 bases, with 19 bases separating them. The CDR3 spans 19 residues. This CDR3 is CASSEFLRRLIANTGELFF. CDR3 nucleotides: TGTGCCAGCAGTGAATTCTTAAGGCGGCTTATCGCGAACACCGGGGAGCTGTTTTTT.

The V gene is TRBV12-5, the J gene TRBJ1-3, with TRBD1 as a possible D gene (6 bases). Trimming removed 7 bases at V and 7 bases at J, with 8 bases between. Per the germline V gene, CDR1 is LGHNT and CDR2 is FRNRAP. There are 11 residues in the CDR3. The CDR3 sequence is CASEGVNTIYF. The DNA for the CDR3 is TGTGCTAGTGAGGGGGTTAACACCATATATTTT. Looking up the rest from reference TRBV12-5 and TRBJ1-3 gives the full variable domain: DARVTQTPRHKVTEMGQEVTMRCQPILGHNTVFWYRQTMMQGLELLAYFRNRAPLDDSGMPKDRFSAEMPDATLATLKIQPSEPRDSAVYFCASEGVNTIYFGEGSWLTVV.

The gene calls are TRBV5-1 and TRBJ2-3; 7 bases align to TRBD2. V dropped 0 bases and J dropped 4; count of bases not matched to a gene: 17. Germline CDR1 reads SGHRS; CDR2 reads YFSETQ. CDR3 size: 19 residues. In DNA form, the CDR3 reads TGCGCCAGCAGCTTGGCCCGAAGAGTTGGGAGGGCCATCTCAGATACGCAGTATTTT. As protein: CASSLARRVGRAISDTQYF.

The chain employs TRBV19 and TRBJ2-7; TRBD1 aligns across 9 bases. CDR3 length: 13 amino acids. Germline loops: CDR1 LNHDA, CDR2 SQIVND (reference sequence). Trimming removed 4 bases from V and 3 bases from J; junction bases left unmatched: 1. The CDR3 loop is CASSRTGDYEQYF. The CDR3 coding sequence is TGTGCCAGTAGTAGGACAGGGGACTACGAGCAGTACTTC. The full variable domain, its missing parts supplied by reference TRBV19 and TRBJ2-7, is DGGITQSPKYLFRKEGQNVTLSCEQNLNHDAMYWYRQDPGQGLRLIYYSQIVNDFQKGDIAEGYSVSREKKESFPLTVTSAQKNPTAFYLCASSRTGDYEQYFGPGTRLTVT.

This clone was recorded a few times. This rearrangement joins TRBV19 to TRBJ2-1, with TRBD2 matching 10 bases. J lost 9 bases, V lost 5 bases, and 16 bases had no gene match. This CDR3 region has 17 residues. Germline V gene data show CDR1 as LNHDA and CDR2 as SQIVND (reference sequence). The CDR3 DNA reads TGTGCCAGTAGTTCGCTTTGGTCTAGCGGGGGAGGGGGTGAGCAGTTCTTC. This encodes CASSSLWSSGGGGEQFF. Full variable domain (remainder filled in from reference TRBV19 and TRBJ2-1): DGGITQSPKYLFRKEGQNVTLSCEQNLNHDAMYWYRQDPGQGLRLIYYSQIVNDFQKGDIAEGYSVSREKKESFPLTVTSAQKNPTAFYLCASSSLWSSGGGGEQFFGPGTRLTVL.

The rearrangement links TRBV29-1 to TRBJ1-1; tentative D call: TRBD1 (6 bases). With 7 bases removed from V and 1 base from J, the gap between germline ends came to 19 bases. Looked up from germline, CDR1 is SQVTM and CDR2 is ANQGSEA. This CDR3 region has 15 residues. DNA for the CDR3: TGCAGCGCCCTAGGGGACACAACAGGGAACACTGAAGCTTTCTTT. The encoded protein is CSALGDTTGNTEAFF.

This sequence joins TRBV19 and TRBJ1-6; 8 bases fit TRBD1. The CDR3 sequence is 16 residues long. In germline, CDR1 is LNHDA, CDR2 SQIVND (reference sequence). The J segment lost 3 bases and the V segment lost 6 bases, leaving 7 bases of the junction unmatched. The CDR3 loop reads CASRTGGSNYNSPLHF. The DNA for the CDR3 is TGTGCCAGTAGAACAGGGGGATCCAACTATAATTCACCCCTCCACTTT.

This chain links TRBV2 with TRBJ2-3; 10 bases fit TRBD2. Germline V lookup: CDR1 SNHLY, CDR2 FYNNEI. The CDR3 runs to 15 residues. Trimming at V came to 6 bases and at J to 4 bases, leaving 7 bases not matched to a gene. The CDR3 reads CASRSVAGGSDTQYF. CDR3 nucleotide sequence: TGTGCCAGCAGGTCCGTAGCGGGGGGTTCAGATACGCAGTATTTT.

The chain uses TRBV6-5 and TRBJ2-7; D uncertain. This CDR3 is built from 13 residues. With 8 bases removed from V and 1 base from J, the gap between germline ends came to 12 bases. Germline V CDR1 and CDR2: MNHEY, SVGAGI. The CDR3 reads CASVSFASYEQYF. For the CDR3, the DNA is TGTGCCAGCGTGTCTTTCGCGTCCTACGAGCAGTACTTC.